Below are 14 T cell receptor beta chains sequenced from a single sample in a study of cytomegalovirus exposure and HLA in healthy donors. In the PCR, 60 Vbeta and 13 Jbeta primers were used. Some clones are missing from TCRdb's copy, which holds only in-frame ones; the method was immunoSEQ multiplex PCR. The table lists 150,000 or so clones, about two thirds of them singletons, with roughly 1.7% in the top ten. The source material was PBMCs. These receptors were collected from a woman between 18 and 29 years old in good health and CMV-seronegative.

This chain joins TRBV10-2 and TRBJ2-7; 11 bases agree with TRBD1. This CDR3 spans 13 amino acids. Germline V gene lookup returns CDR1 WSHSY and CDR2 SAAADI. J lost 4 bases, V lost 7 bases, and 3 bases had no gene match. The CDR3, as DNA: TGCGCCAGCAAAGGACAGGGGGCGTACGAGCAGTACTTC. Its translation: CASKGQGAYEQYF.

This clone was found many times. DNA of the CDR3: TGTGCCAGCAGAATCTTAAGAGGGGGCCGTTATGGCTACACCTTC. Translated, it gives CASRILRGGRYGYTF. V gene TRBV11-2 combines with J gene TRBJ1-2; 7 bases are a match to TRBD1. Germline V gene sequence: CDR1 SGHAT, CDR2 FQNNGV. After removal of 6 bases from V and 5 bases from J, the junction contained 12 bases not matched to a gene. CDR3 length: 15 residues.

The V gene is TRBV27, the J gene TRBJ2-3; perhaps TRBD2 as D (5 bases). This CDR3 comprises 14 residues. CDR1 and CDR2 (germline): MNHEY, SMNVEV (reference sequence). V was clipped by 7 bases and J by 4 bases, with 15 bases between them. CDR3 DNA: TGTGCCAGCAAACTAGTGGAGAGGGCAGATACGCAGTATTTT. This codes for CASKLVERADTQYF.

The CDR3 region has the DNA TGTGCCACCAGCAGATCTCAGGGATCGCAAGAGACCCAGTACTTC. Translated: CATSRSQGSQETQYF. The chain recombines TRBV15 with TRBJ2-5; TRBD1 might be the D (5 bases). The CDR3 length is 15 residues. Trimming shortened V by 2 bases and J by 2 bases, and 12 bases separated the two germline ends. CDR1 and CDR2 (germline): LNHNV, YYDKDF (reference sequence).

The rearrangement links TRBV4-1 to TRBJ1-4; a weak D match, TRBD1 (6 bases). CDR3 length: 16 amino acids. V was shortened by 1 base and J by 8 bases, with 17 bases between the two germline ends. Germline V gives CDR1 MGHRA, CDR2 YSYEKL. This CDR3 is CASSQGAAGVREKLFF. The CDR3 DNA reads TGCGCCAGCAGCCAAGGGGCTGCAGGGGTACGGGAAAAACTGTTTTTT.

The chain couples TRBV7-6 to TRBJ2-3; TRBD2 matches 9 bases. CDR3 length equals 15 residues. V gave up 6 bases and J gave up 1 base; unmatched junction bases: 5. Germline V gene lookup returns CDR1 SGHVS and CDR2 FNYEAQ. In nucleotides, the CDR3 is TGTGCCAGCAGTATCACTAGCGGGCGCACAGATACGCAGTATTTT. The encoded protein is CASSITSGRTDTQYF.

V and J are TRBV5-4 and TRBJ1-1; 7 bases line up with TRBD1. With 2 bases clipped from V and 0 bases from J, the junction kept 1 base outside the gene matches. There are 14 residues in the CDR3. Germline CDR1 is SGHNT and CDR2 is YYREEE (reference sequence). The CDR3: CASSFGTVNTEAFF. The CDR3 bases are TGTGCCAGCAGCTTTGGGACAGTGAACACTGAAGCTTTCTTT.

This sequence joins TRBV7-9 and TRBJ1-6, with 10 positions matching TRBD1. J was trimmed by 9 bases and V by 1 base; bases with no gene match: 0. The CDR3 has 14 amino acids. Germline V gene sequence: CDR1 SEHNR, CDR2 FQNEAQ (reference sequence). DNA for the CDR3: TGTGCCAGCAGCTTAGGGACAGGGGGTTCACCCCTCCACTTT. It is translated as CASSLGTGGSPLHF.

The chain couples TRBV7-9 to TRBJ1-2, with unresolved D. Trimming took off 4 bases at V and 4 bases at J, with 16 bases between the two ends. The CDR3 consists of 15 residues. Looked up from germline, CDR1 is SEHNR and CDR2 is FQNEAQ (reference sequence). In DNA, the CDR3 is TGTGCCAGCAGCTCCCACGGGTCGCCCTTCTATGGCTACACCTTC. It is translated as CASSSHGSPFYGYTF.

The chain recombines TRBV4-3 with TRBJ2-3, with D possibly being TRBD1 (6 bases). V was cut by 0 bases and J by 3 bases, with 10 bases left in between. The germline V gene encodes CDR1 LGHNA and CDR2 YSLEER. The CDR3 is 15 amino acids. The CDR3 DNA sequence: TGCGCCAGCAGCCAAGAGGGGGCAAGGACAGATACGCAGTATTTT. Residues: CASSQEGARTDTQYF.

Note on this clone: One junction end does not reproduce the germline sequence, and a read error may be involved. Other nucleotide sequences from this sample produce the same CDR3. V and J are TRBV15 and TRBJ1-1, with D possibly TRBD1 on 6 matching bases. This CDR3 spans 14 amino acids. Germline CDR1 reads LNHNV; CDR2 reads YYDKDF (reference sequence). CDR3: CATSRKATGLEAFF. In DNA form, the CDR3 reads TGTGCCACTAGCAGGAAGGCTACAGGGCTAGAAGCTTTCTTT.

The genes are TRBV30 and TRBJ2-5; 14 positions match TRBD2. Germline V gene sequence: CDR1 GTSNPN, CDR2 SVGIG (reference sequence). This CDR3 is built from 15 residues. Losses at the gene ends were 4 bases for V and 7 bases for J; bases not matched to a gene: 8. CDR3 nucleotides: TGTGCCTGGACCTCGGGACTAGCGGGAGATGGGACCCAGTACTTC. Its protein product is CAWTSGLAGDGTQYF.

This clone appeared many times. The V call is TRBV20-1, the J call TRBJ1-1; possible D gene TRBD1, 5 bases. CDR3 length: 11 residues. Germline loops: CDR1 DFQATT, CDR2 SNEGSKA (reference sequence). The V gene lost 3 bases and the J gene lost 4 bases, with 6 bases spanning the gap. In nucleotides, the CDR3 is TGCAGTGCTAGGACAGTCACTGAAGCTTTCTTT. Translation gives CSARTVTEAFF.

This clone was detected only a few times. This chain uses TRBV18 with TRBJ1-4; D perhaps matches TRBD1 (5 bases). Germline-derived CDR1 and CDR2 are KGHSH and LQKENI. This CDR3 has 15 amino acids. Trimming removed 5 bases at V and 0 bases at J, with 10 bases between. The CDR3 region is CASSIGTATNEKLFF. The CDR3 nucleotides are TGTGCCAGCTCAATCGGGACTGCAACTAATGAAAAACTGTTTTTT.